The clone carrying this T cell receptor (beta chain) occurred a few times. Its antigen remains unidentified. Unique molecular identifiers were affixed to single, distinct cDNA molecules. TCRdb fed the 5' RACE reads into MiXCR, producing one record per CDR3 protein. The profile shows tens of thousands of distinct CDR3 sequences, 18% of them singletons. The entry originates in a study of early T cells in non-severe SARS-CoV-2 infection. Study background: Chains were unpaired, as sequencing was done on bulk RNA from unsorted whole blood. General study results and limits: Lookups in VDJdb leaned toward anti-spike CD8 responses and missed private and CD4 specificities.

Sample: whole blood, taken at baseline. The TCR sequence derives from an adult who was a healthcare worker with PCR-confirmed SARS-CoV-2 infection or an uninfected control (not recorded which).

CDR3 region: CASRSGATNEKLFF. The CDR3 region has the DNA TGTGCCAGCCGGTCGGGCGCAACTAATGAAAAACTGTTTTTT. The rearrangement links TRBV10-3 to TRBJ1-4; D call uncertain. The germline V gene has CDR1 ENHRY and CDR2 SYGVKD. Trimming removed 10 bases from V and 0 bases from J, with 12 bases in between. The CDR3 spans 14 residues.